Listed below are T cell receptor beta chains from one sample, sequenced in a study of shared clonotypes between healthy human individuals. Assay: immunoSEQ multiplex PCR; the TCRdb copy retains only in-frame clones and omits some. The sample yields more than 400,000 clones, less than 96% seen once. Sequencing input: naive CD4+ T cells sorted from blood. Receptors originate from a woman in her 30s in good health. Each CDR3 is given with its conserved first and last residue. The order of the fields is J gene, V gene, CDR3 length, CDR3 protein.

TRBJ1-2	TRBV27	12	CASSPQGYGYTF
TRBJ2-3	TRBV7-2	14	CASSLMERTDTQYF
TRBJ2-5	TRBV11-2	13	CASSLSPEETQYF
TRBJ2-7	TRBV5-6	15	CASSLAGLTLYEQYF
TRBJ2-2	TRBV7-9	14	CASSLEREFGELFF
TRBJ2-3	TRBV4-1	19	CASSHYGARDRAGMNTQYF
TRBJ2-1	TRBV28	15	CASSQRQISYNEQFF
TRBJ2-1	TRBV2	16	CASEPGILAGGYEQFF
TRBJ2-7	TRBV2	15	CASSEARNRVHEQYF
TRBJ2-7	TRBV28	12	CASSALSQKQYF
TRBJ2-3	TRBV29-1	15	CSVGGGLERGDTQYF
TRBJ2-5	TRBV11-2	14	CASSRAGNQETQYF
TRBJ2-2	TRBV10-3	15	CAISDPGQGSGELFF
TRBJ2-7	TRBV6-1	16	CASSEMVGVSSYEQYF
TRBJ2-7	TRBV2	14	CASRPTSGAYEQYF
TRBJ2-7	TRBV5-8	16	CASSLGLRDRGYEQYF
TRBJ2-2	TRBV30	15	CAWSLGQGASGELFF
TRBJ1-1	TRBV7-8	16	CASSSGTGTLNTEAFF
TRBJ1-5	TRBV7-2	18	CASSLAGIWSLGNQPQHF
TRBJ2-7	TRBV2	15	CASSDSWTGGYEQYF
TRBJ1-4	TRBV5-1	17	CASSLEGTGGSREKLFF
TRBJ2-7	TRBV28	14	CASSLAGGPYEQYF
TRBJ2-7	TRBV5-1	15	CASSNLAGGTYEQYF
TRBJ2-5	TRBV7-8	12	CASSLAGETQYF
TRBJ1-6	TRBV5-8	15	CASSLGTGWSSPLHF
-	TRBV28	13	CASTEGVSYEQYF
TRBJ1-5	TRBV6-5	13	CASSHRGLGYQHF
TRBJ2-7	TRBV2	15	CASSLRTGSSYEQYF
TRBJ1-3	TRBV6-5	16	CASSSRGAAPGNTIYF
TRBJ2-6	TRBV27	13	CASRRPGANVLTF
TRBJ1-1	TRBV7-9	15	CASSIPAGVGTEAFF
TRBJ2-7	TRBV28	12	CASSFKREGKYF
TRBJ1-1	TRBV5-1	15	CASSLESGVNTEAFF
TRBJ1-4	TRBV6-5	16	CASSYSKGTRDEKLFF
TRBJ1-5	TRBV19	17	CASSRDDQGWGNQPQHF
TRBJ2-2	TRBV4-1	17	CASSQDLASGSIGELFF